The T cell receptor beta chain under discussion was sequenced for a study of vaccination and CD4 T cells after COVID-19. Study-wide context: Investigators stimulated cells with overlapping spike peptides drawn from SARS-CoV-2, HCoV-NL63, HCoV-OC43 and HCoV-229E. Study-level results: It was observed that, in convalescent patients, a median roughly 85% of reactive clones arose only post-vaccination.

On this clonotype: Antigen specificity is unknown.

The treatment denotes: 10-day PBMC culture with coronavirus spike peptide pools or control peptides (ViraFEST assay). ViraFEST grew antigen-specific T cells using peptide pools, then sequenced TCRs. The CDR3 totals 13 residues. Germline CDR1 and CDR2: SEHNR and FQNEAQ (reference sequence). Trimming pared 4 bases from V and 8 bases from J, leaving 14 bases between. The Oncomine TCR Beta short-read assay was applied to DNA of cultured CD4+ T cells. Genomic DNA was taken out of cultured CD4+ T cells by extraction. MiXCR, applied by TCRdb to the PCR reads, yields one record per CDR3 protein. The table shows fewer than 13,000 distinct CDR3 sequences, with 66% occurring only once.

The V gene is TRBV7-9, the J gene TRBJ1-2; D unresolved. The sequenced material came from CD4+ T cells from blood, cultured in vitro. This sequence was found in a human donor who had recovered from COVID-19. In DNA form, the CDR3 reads TGTGCCAGCAGCTCGCACAGCCATTGGGGCTACACCTTC. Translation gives CASSSHSHWGYTF.